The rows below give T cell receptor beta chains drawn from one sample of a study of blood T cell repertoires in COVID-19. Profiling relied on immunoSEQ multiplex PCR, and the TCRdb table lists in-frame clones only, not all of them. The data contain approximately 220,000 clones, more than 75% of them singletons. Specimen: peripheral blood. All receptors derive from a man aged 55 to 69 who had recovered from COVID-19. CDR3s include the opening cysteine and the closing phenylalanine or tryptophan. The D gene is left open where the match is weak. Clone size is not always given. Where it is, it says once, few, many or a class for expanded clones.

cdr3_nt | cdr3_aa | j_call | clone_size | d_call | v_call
TGTGCCAGCAGCGTAGGACAGTACAGCTCCTACGAGCAGTACTTC | CASSVGQYSSYEQYF | TRBJ2-7 | - | - | TRBV9
TGTGCCAGCAGTTACTCCCGTAGCCCTGAAGCTTTCTTT | CASSYSRSPEAFF | TRBJ1-1 | - | - | TRBV6-6
TGTGCCAGCAGCCCCTACCAGGGTCAGGGAGATACGCAGTATTTT | CASSPYQGQGDTQYF | TRBJ2-3 | - | - | TRBV3-1/TRBV3-2
TGTGCCAGCAGCTTGCTTGGTCGACAGGACTCTGGAAACACCATATATTTT | CASSLLGRQDSGNTIYF | TRBJ1-3 | - | - | TRBV5-6
TGCGCCAGCAGCTTAGGGACAGAACAAGAGACCCAGTACTTC | CASSLGTEQETQYF | TRBJ2-5 | - | TRBD1 | TRBV5-1
TGTGCCACCAGCCCTCAGCCGGGAGAGGGCTCCTACAATGAGCAGTTCTTC | CATSPQPGEGSYNEQFF | TRBJ2-1 | - | - | TRBV15
TGTGCCATCAGTGAGCCAGCTAGCAACGATGAGCAGTTCTTC | CAISEPASNDEQFF | TRBJ2-1 | - | - | TRBV10-3
TGTGCCAGCAGCCAAGGAGCGACTAGCGGGGGCCCCCGGGAGACCCAGTACTTC | CASSQGATSGGPRETQYF | TRBJ2-5 | - | TRBD2 | TRBV4-2
TGTGCCAGCAGCGCTTCTTTTTCAGATACGCAGTATTTT | CASSASFSDTQYF | TRBJ2-3 | once | - | TRBV9
TGTGCTAGTGGTTTGGTACACGGGACAGGGGGCGCGGTGGACATTCAGTACTTC | CASGLVHGTGGAVDIQYF | TRBJ2-4 | - | TRBD1 | TRBV12-5
TGTGCCACCAGCAGAGCCTCCGGGACTAGCGGGCGCACAGATACGCAGTATTTT | CATSRASGTSGRTDTQYF | TRBJ2-3 | - | TRBD2 | TRBV15
TGCGCCAGCAGCCAAGAAAGGGGGTCCGGGGCTGAAAAACTGTTTTTT | CASSQERGSGAEKLFF | TRBJ1-4 | - | - | TRBV4-3
TGTGCCAGCTCACGGCAGGGAAACGCCTACGAGCAGTACTTC | CASSRQGNAYEQYF | TRBJ2-7 | - | - | TRBV18
TGTGCCAGCAGCCCCCAACAGGGGAGCAATCAGCCCCAGCATTTT | CASSPQQGSNQPQHF | TRBJ1-5 | - | TRBD1 | TRBV7-2
TGTGCCAGCAGTGTGGGCGCTATCTCCTACGAGCAGTACTTC | CASSVGAISYEQYF | TRBJ2-7 | - | - | TRBV25-1
TGTGCCAGTAGTCCTTCGGGAGGGCCCCCTCAGCCCCAGCATTTT | CASSPSGGPPQPQHF | TRBJ1-5 | - | - | TRBV19
TGTGCCAGCAGTCCCTTTGGGAGCGGGCGAAATGAGCAGTTCTTC | CASSPFGSGRNEQFF | TRBJ2-1 | - | - | TRBV6-2/TRBV6-3
TGCGCCAGCAGCAGGGGGACAGGGGGCACCGGGGAGCTGTTTTTT | CASSRGTGGTGELFF | TRBJ2-2 | - | TRBD1 | TRBV5-1
TGTGCCAGCAGTTCCCCCCGGCGGGGGATAACAGATACGCAGTATTTT | CASSSPRRGITDTQYF | TRBJ2-3 | - | TRBD2 | TRBV28
TGTGCCAGCAGCCGACAGTCCTACGAGCAGTACTTC | CASSRQSYEQYF | TRBJ2-7 | - | - | TRBV5-6
TGTGCCAGCAGTGAAGTACGAGGCAGCGGGGCCCAAGAGACCCAGTACTTC | CASSEVRGSGAQETQYF | TRBJ2-5 | - | TRBD2 | TRBV6-1
TGCGCCAGCAGCTTGGGAGGACAGGGAAAAAGCACAGATACGCAGTATTTT | CASSLGGQGKSTDTQYF | TRBJ2-3 | - | TRBD1 | TRBV5-1
TGCGCCAGCAGCTTGCGGACTAGCGGGTACACCTCCTACAATGAGCAGTTCTTC | CASSLRTSGYTSYNEQFF | TRBJ2-1 | - | TRBD2 | TRBV5-1